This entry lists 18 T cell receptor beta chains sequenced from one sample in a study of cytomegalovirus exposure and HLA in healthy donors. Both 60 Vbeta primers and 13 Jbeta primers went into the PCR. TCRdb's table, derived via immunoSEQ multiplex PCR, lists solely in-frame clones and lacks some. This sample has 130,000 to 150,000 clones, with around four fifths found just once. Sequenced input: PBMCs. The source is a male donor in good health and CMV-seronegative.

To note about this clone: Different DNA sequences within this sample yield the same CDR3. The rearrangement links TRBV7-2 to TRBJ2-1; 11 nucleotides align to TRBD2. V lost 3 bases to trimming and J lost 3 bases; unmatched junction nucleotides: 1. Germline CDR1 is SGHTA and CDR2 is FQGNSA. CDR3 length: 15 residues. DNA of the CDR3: TGTGCCAGCAGCTTTGGACTAGCGGGCTACAATGAGCAGTTCTTC. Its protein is CASSFGLAGYNEQFF.

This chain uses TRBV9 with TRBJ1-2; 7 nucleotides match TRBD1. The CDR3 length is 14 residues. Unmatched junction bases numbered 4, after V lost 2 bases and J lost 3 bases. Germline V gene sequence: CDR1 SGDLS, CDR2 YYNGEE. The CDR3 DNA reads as TGTGCCAGCAGCGTCCGGGACAGCGACTATGGCTACACCTTC. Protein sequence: CASSVRDSDYGYTF.

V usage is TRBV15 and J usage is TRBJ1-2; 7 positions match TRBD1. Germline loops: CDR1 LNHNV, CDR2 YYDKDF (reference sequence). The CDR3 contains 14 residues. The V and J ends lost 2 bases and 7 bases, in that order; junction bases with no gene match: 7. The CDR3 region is CATSRSGTVPGYTF. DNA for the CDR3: TGTGCCACCAGCAGATCGGGGACAGTCCCTGGCTACACCTTC.

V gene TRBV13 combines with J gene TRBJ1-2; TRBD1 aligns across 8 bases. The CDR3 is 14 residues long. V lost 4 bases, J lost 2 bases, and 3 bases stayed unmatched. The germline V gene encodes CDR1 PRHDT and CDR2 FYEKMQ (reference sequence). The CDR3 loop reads CASSSRQGNYGYTF. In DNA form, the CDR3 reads TGTGCCAGCAGCTCAAGACAGGGGAACTATGGCTACACCTTC.

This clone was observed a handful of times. The DNA of the CDR3 is TGTGCCAGCAGCTTGGGACAGGGGGTCAACGAGCAGTACTTC. It yields the protein CASSLGQGVNEQYF. This chain uses TRBV5-6 with TRBJ2-7, with 9 bases identical to TRBD1. The CDR3 has 14 amino acids. Germline-derived CDR1 and CDR2 are SGHDT and YYEEEE. The trim removed 0 bases at V and 5 bases at J, leaving 3 bases unmatched. Combining the CDR3 with reference TRBV5-6 and TRBJ2-7 gives the whole variable domain DAGVTQSPTHLIKTRGQQVTLRCSPKSGHDTVSWYQQALGQGPQFIFQYYEEEERQRGNFPDRFSGHQFPNYSSELNVNALLLGDSALYLCASSLGQGVNEQYFGPGTRLTVT.

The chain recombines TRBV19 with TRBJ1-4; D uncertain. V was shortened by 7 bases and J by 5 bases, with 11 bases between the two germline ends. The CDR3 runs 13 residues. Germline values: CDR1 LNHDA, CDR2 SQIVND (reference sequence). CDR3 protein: CASTKEYNEKLFF. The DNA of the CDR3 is TGTGCCAGTACGAAGGAGTACAATGAAAAACTGTTTTTT.

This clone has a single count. The CDR3 is CASSRSGAGVTNNEQFF. The DNA of the CDR3 is TGCGCCAGCAGCCGAAGCGGGGCGGGGGTCACAAACAATGAGCAGTTCTTC. The chain uses TRBV4-1 and TRBJ2-1; 7 positions agree with TRBD2. Germline CDR1 MGHRA, CDR2 YSYEKL. CDR3 length: 17 amino acids. The junction had 14 bases not matched to a gene; V was cut back by 4 bases and J by 5 bases.

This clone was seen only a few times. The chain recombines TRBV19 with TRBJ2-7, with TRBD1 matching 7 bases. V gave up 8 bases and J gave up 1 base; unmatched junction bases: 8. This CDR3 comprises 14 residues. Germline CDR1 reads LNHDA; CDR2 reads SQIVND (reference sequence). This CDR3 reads CASSPGQLSYEQYF. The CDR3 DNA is TGTGCCAGTTCACCGGGACAGCTTTCCTACGAGCAGTACTTC.

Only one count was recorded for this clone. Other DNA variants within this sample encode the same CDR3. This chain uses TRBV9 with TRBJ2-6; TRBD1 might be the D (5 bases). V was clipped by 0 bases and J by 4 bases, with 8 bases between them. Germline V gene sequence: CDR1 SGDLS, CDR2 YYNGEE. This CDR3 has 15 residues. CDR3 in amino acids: CASSVGGAGANVLTF. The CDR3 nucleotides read TGTGCCAGCAGCGTAGGTGGGGCGGGGGCCAACGTCCTGACTTTC.

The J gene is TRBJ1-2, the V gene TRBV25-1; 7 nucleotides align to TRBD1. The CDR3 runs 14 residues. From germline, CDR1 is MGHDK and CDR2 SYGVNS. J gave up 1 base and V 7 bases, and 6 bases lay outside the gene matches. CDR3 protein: CASTPTGFNYGYTF. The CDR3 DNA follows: TGTGCCAGCACCCCGACAGGGTTTAACTATGGCTACACCTTC.

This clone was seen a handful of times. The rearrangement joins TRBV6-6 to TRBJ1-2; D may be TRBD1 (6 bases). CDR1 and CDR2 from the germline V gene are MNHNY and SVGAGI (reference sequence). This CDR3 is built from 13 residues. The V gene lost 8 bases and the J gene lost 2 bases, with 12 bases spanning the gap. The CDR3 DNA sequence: TGTGCCAGCTCTCAAACAGGGAACTATGGCTACACCTTC. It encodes CASSQTGNYGYTF.

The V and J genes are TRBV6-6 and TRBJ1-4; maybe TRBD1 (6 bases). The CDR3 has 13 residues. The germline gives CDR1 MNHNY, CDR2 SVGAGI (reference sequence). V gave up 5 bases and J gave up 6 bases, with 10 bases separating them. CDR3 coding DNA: TGTGCCAGCAGTCTAAGACAGGATGAAAAACTGTTTTTT. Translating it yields CASSLRQDEKLFF.

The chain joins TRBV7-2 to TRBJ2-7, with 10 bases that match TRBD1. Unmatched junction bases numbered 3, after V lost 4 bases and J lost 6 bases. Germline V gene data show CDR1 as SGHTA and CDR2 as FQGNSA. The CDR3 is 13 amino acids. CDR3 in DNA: TGTGCCAGCAGCTCCCGGACAGGGGGCGAGCAGTACTTC. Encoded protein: CASSSRTGGEQYF.

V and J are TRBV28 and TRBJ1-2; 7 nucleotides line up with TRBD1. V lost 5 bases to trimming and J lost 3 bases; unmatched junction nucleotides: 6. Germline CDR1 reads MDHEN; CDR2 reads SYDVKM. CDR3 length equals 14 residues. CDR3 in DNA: TGTGCCAGCAGTCCGTCACAGGGGTACTATGGCTACACCTTC. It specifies CASSPSQGYYGYTF.

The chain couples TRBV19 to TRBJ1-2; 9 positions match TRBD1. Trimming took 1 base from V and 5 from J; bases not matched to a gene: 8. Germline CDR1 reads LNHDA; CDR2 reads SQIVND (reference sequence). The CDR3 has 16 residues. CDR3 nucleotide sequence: TGTGCCAGTAGTATAGCAATTGACAGGGGGAGATATGGCTACACCTTC. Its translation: CASSIAIDRGRYGYTF.

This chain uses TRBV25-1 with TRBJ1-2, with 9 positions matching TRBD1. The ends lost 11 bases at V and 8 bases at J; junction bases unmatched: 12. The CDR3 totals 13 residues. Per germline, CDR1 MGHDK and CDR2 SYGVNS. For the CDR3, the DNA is TGTGCCCCGGGGACCGGGACAGGGAGGGGCTACACCTTC. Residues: CAPGTGTGRGYTF.

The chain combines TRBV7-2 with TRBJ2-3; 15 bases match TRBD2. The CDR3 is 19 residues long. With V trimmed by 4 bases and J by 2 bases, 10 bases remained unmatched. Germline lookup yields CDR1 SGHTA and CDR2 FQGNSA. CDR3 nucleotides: TGTGCCAGCAGCTCCGGACTAGCGGGAGGGCCTTCGATCACAGATACGCAGTATTTT. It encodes CASSSGLAGGPSITDTQYF.

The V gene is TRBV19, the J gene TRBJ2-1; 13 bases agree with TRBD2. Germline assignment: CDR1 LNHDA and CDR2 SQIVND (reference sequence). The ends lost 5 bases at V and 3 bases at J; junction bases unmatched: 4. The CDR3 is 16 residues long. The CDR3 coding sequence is TGTGCCAGTAGTCCACTAGCGGGGGGGCTCTACAATGAGCAGTTCTTC. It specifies CASSPLAGGLYNEQFF.